The 12 T cell receptor beta chains listed next were all sequenced from one sample in a study of blood T cell repertoires in COVID-19. Sequenced by immunoSEQ multiplex PCR; TCRdb stores in-frame clones only, minus some. Of tens of thousands of clones in the sample, around 89% were seen once. Sequenced: peripheral blood. Receptor source: a man aged 60 to 69 with acute or convalescent COVID-19.

This chain joins TRBV30 and TRBJ2-7; the D call may be TRBD1 or TRBD2 (6 bases each). V was shortened by 5 bases and J by 5 bases, with 13 bases between the two germline ends. The CDR3 sequence is 12 residues long. Germline CDR1 reads GTSNPN; CDR2 reads SVGIG (reference sequence). The DNA for the CDR3 is TGTGCCTGGGACAGGACTATCGACGAGCAGTACTTC. It specifies CAWDRTIDEQYF.

For the CDR3, the DNA is TGTGCCAGCAGCATGAGGGGAGAACAGGGAAAAGCTTTCTTT. Translating gives CASSMRGEQGKAFF. This sequence joins TRBV9 and TRBJ1-1, with a weak D call TRBD1 (6 bases). Germline CDR1 reads SGDLS; CDR2 reads YYNGEE. The CDR3 is 14 residues long. Deletions cut 4 bases from V and 9 bases from J, with 19 bases between.

The CDR3 is CATSDFGGVGSYNEQFF. CDR3 coding DNA: TGTGCCACCAGTGATTTTGGGGGGGTGGGCTCTTACAATGAGCAGTTCTTC. The rearrangement links TRBV24-1 to TRBJ2-1; 7 bases are a match to TRBD2. The germline gives CDR1 KGHDR, CDR2 SFDVKD. V lost 1 base and J lost 4; bases outside the gene matches: 9. The CDR3 sequence is 17 residues long.

This clone was found a few times. The chain has TRBV5-1 and TRBJ2-7; D possibly corresponds to TRBD2 (6 bases). The CDR3 extends over 18 amino acids. Germline loops: CDR1 SGHRS, CDR2 YFSETQ. Trimming pared 0 bases from V and 7 bases from J, leaving 26 bases between. The CDR3 region has the DNA TGCGCCAGCAGCTTGGCCTGGTCCGGCGGGGCAAAGCGCACAGAGCAGTACTTC. This gives the protein CASSLAWSGGAKRTEQYF.

CDR3 loop: CASSLSDGLAYEQYF. CDR3 sequence (DNA): TGTGCCAGCAGCTTATCGGACGGACTGGCCTACGAGCAGTACTTC. The chain combines TRBV11-3 with TRBJ2-7, with D maybe TRBD2 (5 bases). The CDR3 runs to 15 residues. The V end lost 2 bases, the J end lost 2 bases, and 13 bases lay between the germline ends. Germline V gene sequence: CDR1 SGHNT, CDR2 YENEEA.

CDR3 protein: CASSYSRQAIAPLHF. The CDR3 nucleotides are TGTGCCAGCAGTTACTCGCGACAGGCGATTGCACCCCTCCACTTT. This chain connects TRBV6-2 or TRBV6-3 to TRBJ1-6; perhaps TRBD1 as D (6 bases). The germline V gene encodes CDR1 MNHEY and CDR2 SVGEGT. The CDR3 consists of 15 residues. V dropped 0 bases and J dropped 11 bases, with 14 bases sitting between them.

V gene TRBV28 combines with J gene TRBJ1-5, with TRBD1 as a possible D gene (5 bases). The ends were cut back, 3 bases at V and 3 bases at J, with 9 bases in the middle. CDR1 is MDHEN, CDR2 SYDVKM, per germline. This CDR3 region has 14 residues. Here the CDR3 DNA reads TGTGCCAGCAGTTTCGGCAGGGCCAATCAGCCCCAGCATTTT. Translated: CASSFGRANQPQHF.

The V call is TRBV27, the J call TRBJ2-1, with 7 bases lining up with TRBD1. The ends lost 4 bases at V and 0 bases at J; junction bases unmatched: 6. The germline CDR1 and CDR2 sequences are MNHEY and SMNVEV (reference sequence). The CDR3 contains 16 residues. Written as DNA, the CDR3 is TGTGCCAGCAGTTCCTACAGGGGAAGCTCCTACAATGAGCAGTTCTTC. Translation gives CASSSYRGSSYNEQFF.

CDR3 protein: CASSHLRDRVSGANVLTF. CDR3 DNA: TGCGCCAGCAGCCACCTCCGGGACAGGGTCTCTGGGGCCAACGTCCTGACTTTC. The chain recombines TRBV4-1 with TRBJ2-6; TRBD1 matches at 9 bases. J lost 0 bases, V lost 3 bases, and 6 bases had no gene match. The germline V gene encodes CDR1 MGHRA and CDR2 YSYEKL. This CDR3 is 18 amino acids long.

The V gene is TRBV7-6, the J gene TRBJ2-3; 10 bases are a match to TRBD2. CDR3 size: 18 residues. The germline V gene has CDR1 SGHVS and CDR2 FNYEAQ. The V segment lost 4 bases and the J segment 0 bases; nucleotides outside the gene matches: 10. The CDR3 here is CASSSLRTSGFSTDTQYF. CDR3 bases: TGTGCCAGCAGCTCCCTGCGGACTAGCGGATTTAGCACAGATACGCAGTATTTT.

To note about this clone: One end of the junction varies from germline; a read error may be responsible. The V call is TRBV20-1, the J call TRBJ2-7; 7 positions match TRBD1. The CDR3 sequence is 10 residues long. Germline loops: CDR1 DFQATT, CDR2 SNEGSKA (reference sequence). CDR3 protein: CSATHLQGFF. The CDR3 DNA reads as TGCAGTGCTACGCATTTACAGGGGTTCTTC.

V is TRBV19 and J is TRBJ2-7, with 7 bases fitting TRBD1. Germline values: CDR1 LNHDA, CDR2 SQIVND (reference sequence). V gave up 6 bases and J gave up 0 bases; unmatched junction bases: 11. The CDR3 runs 16 residues. CDR3 loop: CASSHRQGKFSYEQYF. CDR3 coding DNA: TGTGCCAGTAGCCATCGACAGGGCAAGTTCTCCTACGAGCAGTACTTC.